Listed here are 10 T cell receptor beta chains from one sample, sequenced in a study of control samples from healthy donors and cancer patients. Using immunoSEQ multiplex PCR, the repertoire was profiled, and TCRdb retains in-frame clones only, with some absent. Of about 200,000 clones in the sample, around 93% were seen once. Sequenced material: blood. These receptors were collected from a man aged 30 to 45 in good health.

The CDR3 is CAQSDGTNNNSPLHF. The CDR3 nucleotides read TGTGCCCAAAGCGACGGGACAAACAATAATTCACCCCTCCACTTT. The chain employs TRBV5-4 and TRBJ1-6; tentatively, D is TRBD1 (6 bases). Germline V gene data show CDR1 as SGHNT and CDR2 as YYREEE (reference sequence). The CDR3 sequence is 15 residues long. Trimming removed 10 bases from V and 5 bases from J, with 19 bases in between. Drawing the rest from reference TRBV5-4 and TRBJ1-6, the complete variable domain is ETGVTQSPTHLIKTRGQQVTLRCSSQSGHNTVSWYQQALGQGPQFIFQYYREEENGRGNFPPRFSGLQFPNYSSELNVNALELDDSALYLCAQSDGTNNNSPLHFGNGTRLTVT.

The chain joins TRBV21-1 to TRBJ2-7; TRBD1 is the table's D call and was not checked against the DNA. TRBV21-1 has pseudogene status. The CDR3 extends over 17 amino acids. Written as DNA, the CDR3 is TGTGCCAGCAGCATTCCGCCTGAGGACAGGGGATCCTACGAGCAGTACTTC. This translates into CASSIPPEDRGSYEQYF.

This clone is a singleton in its sample. The chain uses TRBV5-1 and TRBJ1-5; TRBD1 might be the D (5 bases). The germline V gene has CDR1 SGHRS and CDR2 YFSETQ. Trimming took 9 bases from V and 1 from J, leaving 17 bases between them. The CDR3 contains 15 residues. Here the CDR3 reads CATHWRGLSNQPQHF. The DNA for the CDR3 is TGCGCCACCCATTGGAGGGGCCTAAGCAATCAGCCCCAGCATTTT.

This chain uses TRBV6-5 with TRBJ2-3; D unresolved. Trimming took 0 bases from V and 6 from J, leaving 13 bases between them. In germline, CDR1 is MNHEY, CDR2 SVGAGI. CDR3 length: 15 residues. The CDR3 loop is CASSYSIRVGDTQYF. CDR3 bases: TGTGCCAGCAGTTACTCGATCCGCGTTGGGGATACGCAGTATTTT.

The V gene is TRBV28, the J gene TRBJ1-6; no clear D gene. V lost 7 bases and J lost 8, with 15 bases in between. The CDR3 is 14 amino acids. Germline V lookup: CDR1 MDHEN, CDR2 SYDVKM. The CDR3 DNA reads as TGTGCCAGCACCGTGGCGGGCTGGGATTCACCCCTCCACTTT. It is translated as CASTVAGWDSPLHF.

The rearrangement uses TRBV5-1 and TRBJ2-3, with 8 nucleotides matching TRBD2. Trimming cost V 5 bases and J 1 base; bases outside gene matches: 6. Germline assignment: CDR1 SGHRS and CDR2 YFSETQ. The CDR3 is 15 residues long. CDR3 residues: CASRRAGGGTDTQYF. CDR3 coding DNA: TGCGCCAGCAGGCGGGCGGGGGGCGGCACAGATACGCAGTATTTT.

The J gene is TRBJ2-3, the V gene TRBV7-2, with 15 bases aligning to TRBD2. The V segment lost 5 bases and the J segment 5 bases; nucleotides outside the gene matches: 14. The CDR3 consists of 19 residues. Germline V CDR1 and CDR2: SGHTA, FQGNSA. The CDR3 loop reads CASSLLTRTSGGELDTQYF. The DNA of the CDR3 is TGTGCCAGCAGCCTATTAACTCGGACTAGCGGGGGGGAGCTAGATACGCAGTATTTT.

The J gene is TRBJ1-5, the V gene TRBV12-3 or TRBV12-4; 9 positions agree with TRBD1. There are 13 residues in the CDR3. V trimming: 4 bases; J trimming: 6 bases; junction bases outside the gene matches: 1. CDR3 DNA sequence: TGTGCCAGCAGTTACAGGGGGCCTCAGCCCCAGCATTTT. Encoded protein: CASSYRGPQPQHF.

V and J are TRBV6-6 and TRBJ2-4; possibly TRBD2 for D (5 bases). Trimming cost V 7 bases and J 1 base, with 11 bases left between them. The CDR3 is 14 amino acids. In germline, CDR1 is MNHNY, CDR2 SVGAGI (reference sequence). The CDR3 loop reads CASTGDFAKNIQYF. CDR3 nucleotides: TGTGCCAGCACCGGGGATTTCGCCAAAAACATTCAGTACTTC.

The chain carries TRBV7-9 and TRBJ1-1, with D perhaps matching TRBD1 (6 bases). The CDR3 has 16 residues. Trimming took 1 base from V and 0 from J, leaving 12 bases between them. CDR1 and CDR2 (germline): SEHNR, FQNEAQ (reference sequence). The CDR3 sequence is CASSLGGGRMNTEAFF. CDR3 nucleotides: TGTGCCAGCAGCTTAGGAGGGGGACGGATGAACACTGAAGCTTTCTTT.